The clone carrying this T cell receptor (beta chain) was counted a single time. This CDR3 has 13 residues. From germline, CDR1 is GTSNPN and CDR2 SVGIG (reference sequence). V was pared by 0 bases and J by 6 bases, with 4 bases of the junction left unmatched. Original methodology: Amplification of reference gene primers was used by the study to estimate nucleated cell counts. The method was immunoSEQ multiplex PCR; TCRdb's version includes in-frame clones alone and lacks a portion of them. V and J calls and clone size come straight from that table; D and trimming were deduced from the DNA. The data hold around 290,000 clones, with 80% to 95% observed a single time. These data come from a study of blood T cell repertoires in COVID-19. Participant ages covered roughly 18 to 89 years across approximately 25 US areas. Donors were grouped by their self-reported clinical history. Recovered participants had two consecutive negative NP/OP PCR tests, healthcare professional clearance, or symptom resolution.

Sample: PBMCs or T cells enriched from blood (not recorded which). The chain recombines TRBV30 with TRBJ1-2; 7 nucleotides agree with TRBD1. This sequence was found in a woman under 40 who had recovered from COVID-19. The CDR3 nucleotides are TGTGCCTGGAGTGTACTAGGGGGCAATGGCTACACCTTC. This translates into CAWSVLGGNGYTF.